Listed below are T cell receptor beta chains from one sample, sequenced in a study of cytomegalovirus exposure and HLA in healthy donors. Sequencing used immunoSEQ multiplex PCR; TCRdb keeps in-frame clones, though not all of them. Here the sample spans 110,000 or so clones, around 75% being singletons. Source material: PBMCs. These receptors came from a man between 40 and 49 years old in good health and CMV-seronegative. Each CDR3 is given with its conserved first and last residue.

V gene: TRBV6-5
CDR3 protein: CASSFGGRETQYF

V gene: TRBV2
CDR3 protein: CASSVDQRGPGNEQYF

V gene: TRBV7-2
CDR3 protein: CASSLGHRGGVSEAFF

V gene: TRBV18
CDR3 protein: CAGSPPAGPTQYF

V gene: TRBV6-5
CDR3 protein: CASSQQPNYGYTF

V gene: TRBV7-9
CDR3 protein: CASNEEVAPYEQYF

V gene: TRBV5-4
CDR3 protein: CASSLGLAGITDTQYF

V gene: TRBV4-1
CDR3 protein: CASSQEVVVREKLFF

V gene: TRBV7-9
CDR3 protein: CASTPEGVKGYTF

V gene: TRBV7-9
CDR3 protein: CASSPRTGGSNYSYNEQFF

V gene: TRBV2
CDR3 protein: CASSEENSPLHF

V gene: TRBV7-9
CDR3 protein: CASSSSESGANVLTF

V gene: TRBV7-9
CDR3 protein: CSSSLNGLAGHDTQYF

V gene: TRBV6-5
CDR3 protein: CASSYSTVTPYGYTF

V gene: TRBV6-4
CDR3 protein: CASSDGAGGPDTQYF

V gene: TRBV5-8
CDR3 protein: CASSLEPTAGGTEQYF

V gene: TRBV4-1
CDR3 protein: CASSQSGVVTNEKLFF

V gene: TRBV7-2
CDR3 protein: CASSPTSGTLSPLHF

V gene: TRBV2
CDR3 protein: CATAGTGDTEAFF

V gene: TRBV5-6
CDR3 protein: CASSFWDRPYEQYF

V gene: TRBV15
CDR3 protein: CATSRGTGPRSPLHF

V gene: TRBV7-6
CDR3 protein: CASSSLGLAGTYEQYF

V gene: TRBV5-4
CDR3 protein: CASSSPGAGTDTQYF

V gene: TRBV5-1
CDR3 protein: CASSSLAGADGYTF

V gene: TRBV5-8
CDR3 protein: CASKRTGSGANVLTF

V gene: TRBV11-3
CDR3 protein: CASTRVGQGFRGTEAFF

V gene: TRBV4-1
CDR3 protein: CASSQPTSGRNEQYF

V gene: TRBV5-5
CDR3 protein: CASSLTGSNEKLFF

V gene: TRBV5-1
CDR3 protein: CASSGGWDRGSYEQYF

V gene: TRBV4-2
CDR3 protein: CASSQDRGHSYEQYF

V gene: TRBV9
CDR3 protein: CASDPLGEVTDTQYF

V gene: TRBV4-1
CDR3 protein: CASSPDRINEKLFF

V gene: TRBV7-2
CDR3 protein: CASSLGESGRVYEQYF

V gene: TRBV18
CDR3 protein: CASSGTGRYEQYF

V gene: TRBV9
CDR3 protein: CASSGGRAGTGELFF

V gene: TRBV16
CDR3 protein: CASSQRDRGGNQPQHF

V gene: TRBV28
CDR3 protein: CASSSLGEKTEAFF

V gene: TRBV18
CDR3 protein: CASSTFQGALHF

V gene: TRBV7-9
CDR3 protein: CASSRHSGEQYF

V gene: TRBV4-2
CDR3 protein: CASSQGGGITDTQYF

V gene: TRBV25-1
CDR3 protein: CASSPGGVYEQYF

V gene: TRBV7-9
CDR3 protein: CASRYGYEQYF

V gene: TRBV27
CDR3 protein: CASSLSGGSYEQYF

V gene: TRBV5-1
CDR3 protein: CASSSGTATDTQYF

V gene: TRBV6-5
CDR3 protein: CASSYSPGRYEKLFF

V gene: TRBV18
CDR3 protein: CASSPRTGDNGELFF

V gene: TRBV6-6
CDR3 protein: CASRSPDKTRNTEAFF

V gene: TRBV19
CDR3 protein: CASSSRQGFEAFF